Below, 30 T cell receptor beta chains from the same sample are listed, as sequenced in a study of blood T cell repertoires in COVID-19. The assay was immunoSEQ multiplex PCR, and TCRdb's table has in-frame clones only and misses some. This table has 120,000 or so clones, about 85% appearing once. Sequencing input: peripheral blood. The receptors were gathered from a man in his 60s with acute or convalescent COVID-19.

The CDR3 here is CASSPPSVGENEQFF. The CDR3 DNA reads as TGTGCCAGCAGCCCCCCTAGCGTAGGGGAGAATGAGCAGTTCTTC. This chain links TRBV9 with TRBJ2-1; tentatively, D is TRBD2 (6 bases). Trimming took 4 bases from V and 7 from J, leaving 18 bases between them. This CDR3 spans 15 amino acids. Germline V gene data show CDR1 as SGDLS and CDR2 as YYNGEE.

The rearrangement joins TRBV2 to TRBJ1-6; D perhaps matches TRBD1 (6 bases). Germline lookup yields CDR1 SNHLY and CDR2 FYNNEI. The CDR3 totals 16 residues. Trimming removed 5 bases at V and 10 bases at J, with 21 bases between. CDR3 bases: TGTGCCAGCAGTCTTAAAAGGGTGGGGGCCCCCTCACCCCTCCACTTT. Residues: CASSLKRVGAPSPLHF.

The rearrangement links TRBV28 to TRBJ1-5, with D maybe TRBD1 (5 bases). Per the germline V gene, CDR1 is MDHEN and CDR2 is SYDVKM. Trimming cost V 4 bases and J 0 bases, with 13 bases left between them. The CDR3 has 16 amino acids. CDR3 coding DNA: TGTGCCAGCAGTTCTCCTCGACAGTATAGCAATCAGCCCCAGCATTTT. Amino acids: CASSSPRQYSNQPQHF.

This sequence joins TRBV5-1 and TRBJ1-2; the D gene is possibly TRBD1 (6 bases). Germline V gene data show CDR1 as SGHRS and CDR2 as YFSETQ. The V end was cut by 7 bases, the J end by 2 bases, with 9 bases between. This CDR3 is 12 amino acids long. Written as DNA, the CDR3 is TGCGCCAGCGAGGACAGCAACTATGGCTACACCTTC. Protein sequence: CASEDSNYGYTF.

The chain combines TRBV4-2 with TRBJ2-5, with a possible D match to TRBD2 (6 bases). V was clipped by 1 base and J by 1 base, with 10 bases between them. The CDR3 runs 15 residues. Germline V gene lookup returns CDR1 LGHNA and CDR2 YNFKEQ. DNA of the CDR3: TGTGCCAGCAGCCAAGTAGGAGGGTTCCAAGAGACCCAGTACTTC. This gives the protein CASSQVGGFQETQYF.

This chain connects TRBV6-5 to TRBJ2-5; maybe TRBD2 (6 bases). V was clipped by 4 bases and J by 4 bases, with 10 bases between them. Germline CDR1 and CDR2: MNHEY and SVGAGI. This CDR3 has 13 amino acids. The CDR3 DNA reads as TGTGCCAGCAGTTCCCGGAGGGGAGAGACCCAGTACTTC. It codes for CASSSRRGETQYF.

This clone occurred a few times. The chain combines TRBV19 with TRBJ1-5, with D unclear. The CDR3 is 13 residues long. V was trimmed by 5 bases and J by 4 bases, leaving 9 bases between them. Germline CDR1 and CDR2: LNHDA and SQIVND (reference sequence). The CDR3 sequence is CASSFARNQPQHF. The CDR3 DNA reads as TGTGCCAGTAGTTTCGCTAGGAATCAGCCCCAGCATTTT.

CDR3 residues: CASREPGQGTLEQYF. The CDR3 bases are TGCGCCAGCAGGGAACCGGGACAGGGGACGTTGGAGCAGTACTTC. This rearrangement joins TRBV10-2 to TRBJ2-7, with 10 nucleotides matching TRBD1. Germline CDR1 WSHSY, CDR2 SAAADI. The CDR3 totals 15 residues. Trimming took 6 bases from V and 7 from J; bases not matched to a gene: 12.

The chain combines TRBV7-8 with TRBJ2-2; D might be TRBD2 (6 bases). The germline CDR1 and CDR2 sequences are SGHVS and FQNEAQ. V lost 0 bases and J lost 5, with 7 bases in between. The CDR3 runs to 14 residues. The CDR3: CASSLAGRTGELFF. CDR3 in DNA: TGTGCCAGCAGCTTAGCGGGGAGGACCGGGGAGCTGTTTTTT.

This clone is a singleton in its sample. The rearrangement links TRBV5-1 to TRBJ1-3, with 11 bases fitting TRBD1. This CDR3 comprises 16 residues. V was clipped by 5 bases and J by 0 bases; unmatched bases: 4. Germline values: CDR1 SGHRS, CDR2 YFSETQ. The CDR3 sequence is CASSGTGGSSGNTIYF. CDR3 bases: TGCGCCAGCAGTGGGACAGGGGGATCCTCTGGAAACACCATATATTTT. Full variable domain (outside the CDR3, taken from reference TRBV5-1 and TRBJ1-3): KAGVTQTPRYLIKTRGQQVTLSCSPISGHRSVSWYQQTPGQGLQFLFEYFSETQRNKGNFPGRFSGRQFSNSRSEMNVSTLELGDSALYLCASSGTGGSSGNTIYFGEGSWLTVV.

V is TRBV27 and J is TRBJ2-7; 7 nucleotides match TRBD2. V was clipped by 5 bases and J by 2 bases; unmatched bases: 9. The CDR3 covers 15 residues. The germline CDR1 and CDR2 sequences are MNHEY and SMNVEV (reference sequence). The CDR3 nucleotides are TGTGCCAGCAGTCTCTCCTCGGGAGGCGCCTACGAGCAGTACTTC. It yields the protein CASSLSSGGAYEQYF.

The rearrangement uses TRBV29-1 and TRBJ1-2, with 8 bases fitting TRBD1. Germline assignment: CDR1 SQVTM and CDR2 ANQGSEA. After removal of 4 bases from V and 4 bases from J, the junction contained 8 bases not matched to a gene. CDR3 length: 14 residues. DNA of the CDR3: TGCAGCGTTGGGGAACAGGGGGAACGCTATGGCTACACCTTC. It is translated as CSVGEQGERYGYTF.

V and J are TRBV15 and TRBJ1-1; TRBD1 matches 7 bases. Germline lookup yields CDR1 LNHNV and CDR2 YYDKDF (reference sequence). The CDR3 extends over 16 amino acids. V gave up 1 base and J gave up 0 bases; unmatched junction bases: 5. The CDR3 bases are TGTGCCACCAGCAGAGGCGGGGACAGAGTGAACACTGAAGCTTTCTTT. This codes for CATSRGGDRVNTEAFF.

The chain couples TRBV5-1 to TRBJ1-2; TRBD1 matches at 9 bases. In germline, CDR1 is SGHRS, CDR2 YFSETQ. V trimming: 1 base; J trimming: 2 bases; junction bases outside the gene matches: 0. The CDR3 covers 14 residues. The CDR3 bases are TGCGCCAGCAGCTTGACAGGGGGCAACTATGGCTACACCTTC. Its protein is CASSLTGGNYGYTF.

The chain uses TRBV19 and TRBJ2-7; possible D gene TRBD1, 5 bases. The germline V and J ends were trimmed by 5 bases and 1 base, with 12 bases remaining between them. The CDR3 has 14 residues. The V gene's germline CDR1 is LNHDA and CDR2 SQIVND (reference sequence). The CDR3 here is CASSDDSLSYEQYF. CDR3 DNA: TGTGCCAGTAGTGATGACAGCTTATCCTACGAGCAGTACTTC.

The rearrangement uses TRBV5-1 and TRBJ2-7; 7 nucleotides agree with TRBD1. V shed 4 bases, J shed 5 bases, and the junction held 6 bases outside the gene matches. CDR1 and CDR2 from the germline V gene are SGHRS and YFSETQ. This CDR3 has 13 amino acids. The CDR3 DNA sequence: TGCGCCAGCAGCCCCGGGACAGAAGACGAGCAGTACTTC. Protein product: CASSPGTEDEQYF.

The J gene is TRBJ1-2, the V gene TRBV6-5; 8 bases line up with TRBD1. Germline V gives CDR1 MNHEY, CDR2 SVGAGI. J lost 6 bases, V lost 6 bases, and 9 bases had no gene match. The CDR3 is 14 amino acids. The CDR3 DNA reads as TGTGCCAGCAGGGGGGGACAGGCCCTAGATGGCTACACCTTC. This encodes CASRGGQALDGYTF.

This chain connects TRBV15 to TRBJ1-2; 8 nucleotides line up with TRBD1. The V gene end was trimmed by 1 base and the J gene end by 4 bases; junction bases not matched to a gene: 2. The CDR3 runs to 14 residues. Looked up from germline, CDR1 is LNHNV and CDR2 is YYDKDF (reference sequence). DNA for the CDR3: TGTGCCACCAGCAGAGGGGACAGGTTCTATGGCTACACCTTC. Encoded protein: CATSRGDRFYGYTF.

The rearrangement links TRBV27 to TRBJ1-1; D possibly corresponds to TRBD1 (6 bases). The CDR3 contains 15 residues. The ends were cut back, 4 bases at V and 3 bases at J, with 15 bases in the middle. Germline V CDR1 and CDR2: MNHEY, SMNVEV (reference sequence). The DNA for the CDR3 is TGTGCCAGCAGTTCCTCTCGACAGGTTTACACTGAAGCTTTCTTT. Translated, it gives CASSSSRQVYTEAFF.

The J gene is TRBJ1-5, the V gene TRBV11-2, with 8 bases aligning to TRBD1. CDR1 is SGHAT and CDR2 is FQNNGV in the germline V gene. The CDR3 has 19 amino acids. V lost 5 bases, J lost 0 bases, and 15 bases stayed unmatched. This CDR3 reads CASSLTFSAGGISNQPQHF. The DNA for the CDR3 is TGTGCCAGCAGCCTAACCTTCTCGGCAGGGGGCATTAGCAATCAGCCCCAGCATTTT.

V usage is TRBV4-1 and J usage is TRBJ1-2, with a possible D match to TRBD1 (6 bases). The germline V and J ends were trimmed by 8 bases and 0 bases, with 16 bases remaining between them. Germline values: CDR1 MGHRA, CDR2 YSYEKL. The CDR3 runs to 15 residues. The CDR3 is CASGPTGKTNYGYTF. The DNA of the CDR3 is TGCGCCAGCGGACCTACAGGGAAAACTAACTATGGCTACACCTTC.

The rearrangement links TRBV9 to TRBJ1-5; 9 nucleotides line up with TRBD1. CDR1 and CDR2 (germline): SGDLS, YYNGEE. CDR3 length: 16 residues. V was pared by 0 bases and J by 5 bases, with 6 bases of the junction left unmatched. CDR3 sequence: CASSVVSTGGYQPQHF. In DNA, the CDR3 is TGTGCCAGCAGCGTAGTATCTACAGGGGGCTATCAGCCCCAGCATTTT.

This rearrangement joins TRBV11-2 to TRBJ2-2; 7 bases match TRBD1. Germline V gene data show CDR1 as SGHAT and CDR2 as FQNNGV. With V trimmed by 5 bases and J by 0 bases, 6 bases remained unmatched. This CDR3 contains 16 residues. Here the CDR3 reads CASSVNRGPNTGELFF. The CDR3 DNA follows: TGTGCCAGCAGCGTCAACAGGGGTCCGAACACCGGGGAGCTGTTTTTT.

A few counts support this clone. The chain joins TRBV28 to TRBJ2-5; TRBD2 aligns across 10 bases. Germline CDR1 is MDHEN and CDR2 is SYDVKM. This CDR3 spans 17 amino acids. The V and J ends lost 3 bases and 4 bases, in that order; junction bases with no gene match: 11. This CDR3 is CASSFVRLAGERETQYF. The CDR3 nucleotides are TGTGCCAGCAGTTTTGTTCGACTAGCGGGCGAGCGAGAGACCCAGTACTTC.

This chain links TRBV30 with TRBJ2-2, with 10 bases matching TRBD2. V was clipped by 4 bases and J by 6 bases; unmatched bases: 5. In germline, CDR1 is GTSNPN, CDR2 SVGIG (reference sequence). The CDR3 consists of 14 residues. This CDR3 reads CAWTKGLAAGELFF. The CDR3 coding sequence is TGTGCCTGGACTAAAGGACTAGCGGCCGGGGAGCTGTTTTTT.

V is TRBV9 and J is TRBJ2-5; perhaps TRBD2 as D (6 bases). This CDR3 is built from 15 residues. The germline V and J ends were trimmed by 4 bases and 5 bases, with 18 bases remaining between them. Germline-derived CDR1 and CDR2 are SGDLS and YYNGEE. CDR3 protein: CASSIGTSREETQYF. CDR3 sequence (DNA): TGTGCCAGCAGCATTGGGACTTCCCGGGAGGAGACCCAGTACTTC.

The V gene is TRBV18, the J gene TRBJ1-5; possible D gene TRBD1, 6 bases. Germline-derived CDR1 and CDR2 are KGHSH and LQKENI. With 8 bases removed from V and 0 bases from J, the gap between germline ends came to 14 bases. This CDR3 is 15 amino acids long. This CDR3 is CASTFIQGSNQPQHF. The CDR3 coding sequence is TGTGCCAGCACCTTCATACAGGGTAGCAATCAGCCCCAGCATTTT.

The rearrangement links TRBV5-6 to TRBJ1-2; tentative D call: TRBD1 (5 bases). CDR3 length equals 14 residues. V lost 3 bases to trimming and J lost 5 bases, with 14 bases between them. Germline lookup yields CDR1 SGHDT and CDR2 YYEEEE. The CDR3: CASSSGTHLYGYTF. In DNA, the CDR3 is TGTGCCAGCAGCTCCGGGACTCACCTTTATGGCTACACCTTC.

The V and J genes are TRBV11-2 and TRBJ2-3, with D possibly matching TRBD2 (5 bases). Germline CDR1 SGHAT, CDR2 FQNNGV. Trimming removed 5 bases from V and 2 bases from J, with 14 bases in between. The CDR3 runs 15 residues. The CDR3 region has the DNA TGTGCCAGCAGCGCCGAGGGTTTTGCCACAGATACGCAGTATTTT. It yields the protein CASSAEGFATDTQYF.

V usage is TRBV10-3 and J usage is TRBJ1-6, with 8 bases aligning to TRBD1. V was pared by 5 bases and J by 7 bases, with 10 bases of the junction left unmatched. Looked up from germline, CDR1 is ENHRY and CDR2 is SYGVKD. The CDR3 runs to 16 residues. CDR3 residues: CAISPRDRRGNSPLHF. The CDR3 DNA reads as TGTGCCATCAGTCCCCGGGACAGGCGGGGGAATTCACCCCTCCACTTT.